This T cell receptor (beta chain) was identified during a study of graft-versus-host responses after intestinal transplantation (dated by TCRdb to about 2021). In terms of the full investigation: Recipients received multivisceral, liver-intestinal, or isolated intestinal transplants. Every recipient was given anti-thymocyte globulin induction, then maintenance tacrolimus and steroids for around three years. Bulk TCR-beta CDR3 sequencing was used to track graft-versus-host and host-versus-graft alloreactive T cell clones in the graft, circulation and bone marrow after intestinal transplantation. Alloreactive clones were identified by sequencing pre-transplant mixed lymphocyte reaction products and comparing these products with unstimulated pre-transplant donor and recipient T cells. The cohort enrolled about two dozen intestinal transplant recipients, one of whom was a retransplant, and a few patients without pretransplant specimens were excluded. Donor T cell macrochimerism was defined as a peak of at least 4% donor T cells among recipient peripheral blood mononuclear cells. Instead of going to the commercial service, samples from three later patients were sequenced in-house on an Illumina MiSeq and processed with MiXCR.

Receptors were amplified or captured by the immunoSEQ multiplex PCR assay. Adaptive Biotechnologies carried out high-throughput TCR-beta CDR3 sequencing of genomic DNA for most patients. The published analysis was carried out like this. Adaptive's ImmunoSEQ software supplied the TCR sequencing data for around 17 patients, while MiXCR and VDJtools were used to process a few other patients. Because the origin of CDR3 nucleotide sequences shared between donor and recipient could not be assigned, those sequences were removed. To be classed as alloreactive, a clone needed at least 2-fold expansion over unstimulated cells and a minimum CFSE-low frequency of 0.002% (template counts) or 0.001% (read counts). Clones were considered mappable if detected in sequenced pre-transplant spleen, lymph node, or MLR CFSE-low populations of the donor or recipient. The cumulative frequency of alloreactive clones was calculated as a percentage of all sequences, weighted by copy number. The table comes from immuneACCESS by way of TCRdb, which keeps in-frame sequences with V and J called. Part of the clones is missing from these tables; in studies checked, under half for an unresolved V gene and the rest for unknown reasons. V and J calls and clone size are as listed in that table; D and trimming were resolved from the DNA. Present in this sample are approximately 63,000 clones, roughly 89% of which were seen just once. About 1.6% of the sample is held by the ten biggest clonotypes.

CDR1 MDHEN and CDR2 SYDVKM are derived from the germline V gene. Spanning cysteine to phenylalanine, the CDR3 consists of 16 amino acids. Of the read, only the CDR3 DNA is kept; its 48 bases are in frame from base 1. V has 3 bases trimmed and J has 6 bases trimmed; junction bases matching no gene number 11. General conclusions and limits of the study: GvH clones turned up in recipient bone marrow, with some appearing earlier in ileal mucosa or blood, a pattern consistent with an intestinal mucosal origin. Patients with donor T cell macrochimerism had high GvH to HvG T cell clonal ratios in their allografts. Early after transplant, peak levels of circulating GvH clones were associated with declines in HvG clones. Conclusions were limited by the relatively low number and heterogeneity of intestinal transplant patients.

As concerns this clone: Its antigen is still unknown. Base qualities are not provided; no much larger clone lies one nucleotide away.

Intraepithelial and lamina propria lymphocytes were isolated from graft specimens using dithiothreitol, EDTA incubations and collagenase D digestion. Bulk TCR-beta sequencing was performed on serial intestinal graft biopsy specimens collected as late as 600 days after transplant. The sequence was obtained from a human patient who received an intestinal transplant, so some T cells may come from the graft donor. In this chain, TRBV28 is recombined with TRBJ2-5; TRBD1 aligns with 9 central bases. The sample consisted of ileum tissue, taken roughly 390 days after transplant. The nucleotide sequence reads TGTGCCAGCAGTTTCCTAACAGGGACAGGGATGAAGACCCAGTACTTC. Protein translation: CASSFLTGTGMKTQYF. With the portions outside the CDR3 filled from the reference TRBV28 and TRBJ2-5 genes, the complete variable region becomes DVKVTQSSRYLVKRTGEKVFLECVQDMDHENMFWYRQDPGLGLRLIYFSYDVKMKEKGDIPEGYSVSREKKERFSLILESASTNQTSMYLCASSFLTGTGMKTQYFGPGTRLLVL.